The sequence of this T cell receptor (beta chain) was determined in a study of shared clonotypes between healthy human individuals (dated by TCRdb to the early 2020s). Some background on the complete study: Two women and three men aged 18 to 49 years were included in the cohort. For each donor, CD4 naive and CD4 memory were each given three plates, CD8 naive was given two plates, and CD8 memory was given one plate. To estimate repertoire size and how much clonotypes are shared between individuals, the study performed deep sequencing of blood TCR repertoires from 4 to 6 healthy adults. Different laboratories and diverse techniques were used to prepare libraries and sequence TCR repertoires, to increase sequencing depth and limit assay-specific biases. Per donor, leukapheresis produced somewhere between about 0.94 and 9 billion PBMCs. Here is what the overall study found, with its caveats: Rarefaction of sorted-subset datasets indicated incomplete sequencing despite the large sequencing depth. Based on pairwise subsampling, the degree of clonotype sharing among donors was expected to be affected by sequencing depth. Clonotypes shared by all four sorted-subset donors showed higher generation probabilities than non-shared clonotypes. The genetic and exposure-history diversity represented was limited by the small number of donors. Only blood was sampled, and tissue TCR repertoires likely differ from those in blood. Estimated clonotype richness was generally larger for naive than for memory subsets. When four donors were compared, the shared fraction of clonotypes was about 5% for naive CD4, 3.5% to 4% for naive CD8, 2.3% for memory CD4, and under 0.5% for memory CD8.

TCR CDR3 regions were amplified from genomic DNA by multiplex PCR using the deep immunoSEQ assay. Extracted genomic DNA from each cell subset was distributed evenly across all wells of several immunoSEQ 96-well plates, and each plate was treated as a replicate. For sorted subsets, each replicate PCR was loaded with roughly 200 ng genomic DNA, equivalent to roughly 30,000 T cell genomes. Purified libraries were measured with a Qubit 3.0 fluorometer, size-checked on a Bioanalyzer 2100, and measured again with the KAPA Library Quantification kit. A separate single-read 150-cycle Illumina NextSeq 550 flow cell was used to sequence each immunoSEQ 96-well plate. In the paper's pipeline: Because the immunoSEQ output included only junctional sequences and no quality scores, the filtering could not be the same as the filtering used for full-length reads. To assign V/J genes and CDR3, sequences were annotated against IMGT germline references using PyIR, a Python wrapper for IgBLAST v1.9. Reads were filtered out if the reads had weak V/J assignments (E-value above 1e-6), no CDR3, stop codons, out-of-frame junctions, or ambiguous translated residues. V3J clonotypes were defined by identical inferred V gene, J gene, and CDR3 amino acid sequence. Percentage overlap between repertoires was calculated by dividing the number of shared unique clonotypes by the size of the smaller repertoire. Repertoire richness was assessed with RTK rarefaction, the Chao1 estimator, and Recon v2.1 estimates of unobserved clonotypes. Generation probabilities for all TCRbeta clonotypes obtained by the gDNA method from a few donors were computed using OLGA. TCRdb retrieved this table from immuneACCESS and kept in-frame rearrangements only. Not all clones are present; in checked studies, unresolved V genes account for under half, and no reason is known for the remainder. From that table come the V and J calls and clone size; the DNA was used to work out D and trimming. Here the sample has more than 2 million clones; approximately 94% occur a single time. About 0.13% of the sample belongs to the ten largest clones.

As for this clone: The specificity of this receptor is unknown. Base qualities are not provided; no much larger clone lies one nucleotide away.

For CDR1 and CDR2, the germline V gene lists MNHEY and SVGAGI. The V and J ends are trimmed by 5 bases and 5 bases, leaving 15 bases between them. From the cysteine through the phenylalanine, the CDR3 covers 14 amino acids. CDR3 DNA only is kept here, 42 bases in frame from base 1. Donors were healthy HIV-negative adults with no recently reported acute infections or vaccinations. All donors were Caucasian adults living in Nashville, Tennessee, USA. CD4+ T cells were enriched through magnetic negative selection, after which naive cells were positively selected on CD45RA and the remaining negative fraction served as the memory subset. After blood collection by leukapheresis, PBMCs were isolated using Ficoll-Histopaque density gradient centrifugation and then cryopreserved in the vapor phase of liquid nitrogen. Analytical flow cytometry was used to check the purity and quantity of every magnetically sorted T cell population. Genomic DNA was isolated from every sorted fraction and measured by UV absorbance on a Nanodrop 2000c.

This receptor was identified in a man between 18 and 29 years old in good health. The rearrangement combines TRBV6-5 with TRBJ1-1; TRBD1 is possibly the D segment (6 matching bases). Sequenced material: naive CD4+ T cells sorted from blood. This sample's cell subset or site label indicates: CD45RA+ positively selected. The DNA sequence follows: TGTGCCAGCAGTCGGGACACCCGGAGGACTGAAGCTTTCTTT. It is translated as CASSRDTRRTEAFF.